The 28 T cell receptor beta chains reported below all come from one sample, sequenced in a study of T cells in Graves' hyperthyroidism and ophthalmopathy (dated by TCRdb to about 2019). Receptors were amplified or captured by multiplex PCR. These reads were obtained on an Illumina HiSeq 2000. Amplification of TCR beta CDR3 regions was carried out from RNA transcripts. The TCR CDR3 was subjected to a first round of RT-PCR using the HTBI primer set and the Qiagen OneStep RT-PCR kit. The public reads were reanalyzed by TCRdb: fastp trimming at Q25, MiXCR alignment, in-frame beta chains only. Every CDR3 protein is listed once, alongside the most common genes and DNA of its rows. The sample data list about 290,000 distinct CDR3 sequences, and nearly 15% of these were observed just once. More than 30% of the sample rests with the top ten. The sequenced material came from blood. The receptor set was obtained from a woman between 50 and 59 years old with Graves' hyperthyroidism that later progressed to Graves' ophthalmopathy.

This clonotype was counted many times. V usage is TRBV28 and J usage is TRBJ2-5; no clear D gene. The germline V and J ends were trimmed by 3 bases and 5 bases, with 13 bases remaining between them. The CDR3 spans 14 residues. Germline lookup yields CDR1 MDHEN and CDR2 SYDVKM. The CDR3 region is CASSFRATFETQYF. The CDR3 coding sequence is TGTGCCAGCAGTTTTCGAGCGACCTTCGAGACCCAGTACTTC.

The chain is built from TRBV14 and TRBJ2-2; D is uncertain. This CDR3 is built from 14 residues. V shed 5 bases and J shed 4 bases, with 11 bases lying between them. CDR1 SGHDN and CDR2 FVKESK come from the germline V gene. The CDR3 spells CASSRVRTTGELFF. As DNA, the CDR3 is TGTGCCAGCAGCAGGGTTAGGACCACCGGGGAGCTGTTTTTT.

This clonotype was seen repeatedly, ten times or more. The rearrangement links TRBV20-1 to TRBJ2-3; 13 bases map to TRBD2. The junction had 10 bases not matched to a gene; V was cut back by 4 bases and J by 6 bases. The CDR3 is 16 residues long. Germline CDR1 DFQATT, CDR2 SNEGSKA (reference sequence). The CDR3 DNA reads as TGCAGTGCTACTCCGGGACTAGCGGGATTAAAGGATACGCAGTATTTT. Protein: CSATPGLAGLKDTQYF.

This clonotype has a handful of counts. CDR3 region: CAWSVLYQTANYGYTF. CDR3 coding DNA: TGTGCCTGGAGTGTACTGTATCAGACAGCTAACTATGGCTACACCTTC. This sequence joins TRBV30 and TRBJ1-2; maybe TRBD1 (5 bases). Trimming pared 0 bases from V and 0 bases from J, leaving 14 bases between. This CDR3 region has 16 residues. The germline V gene has CDR1 GTSNPN and CDR2 SVGIG (reference sequence).

A word on this clonotype: A much larger clone lies a single base off, so this may be a read error. The CDR3 region has the DNA TGTGCCAGCAGTTTAGCGCCTCCAGGGGAGGGGGAAAAACTGTTTTTT. The encoded protein is CASSLAPPGEGEKLFF. The chain has TRBV12-3 or TRBV12-4 and TRBJ1-4, with D perhaps TRBD1 (6 bases). V shed 0 bases and J shed 8 bases, with 16 bases lying between them. This CDR3 is 16 amino acids long.

This clonotype occurred many times. The rearrangement joins TRBV18 to TRBJ1-6, with D tentatively TRBD1 (5 bases). The V gene lost 6 bases and the J gene lost 9 bases, with 12 bases spanning the gap. The germline V gene has CDR1 KGHSH and CDR2 LQKENI. The CDR3 consists of 13 residues. CDR3 in amino acids: CASSGGEGSPLHF. The CDR3 coding sequence is TGTGCCAGCTCGGGGGGTGAAGGTTCACCCCTCCACTTT.

Many counts were recorded for this clonotype. The genes are TRBV28 and TRBJ2-1, with D perhaps TRBD1 (5 bases). Trimming pared 5 bases from V and 6 bases from J, leaving 8 bases between. This CDR3 is built from 12 residues. CDR1 MDHEN and CDR2 SYDVKM come from the germline V gene. The CDR3, as DNA: TGTGCCAGCAGTGGAACAGGCAATGAGCAGTTCTTC. Amino acid sequence: CASSGTGNEQFF.

J is TRBJ2-7 and V is TRBV20-1; D might be TRBD1 (6 bases). V lost 2 bases, J lost 3 bases, and 11 bases lay in between. This CDR3 is 13 amino acids long. Germline-derived CDR1 and CDR2 are DFQATT and SNEGSKA (reference sequence). CDR3 sequence reads: CSARKTGDYEQYF. The CDR3 DNA reads TGCAGTGCTAGAAAGACAGGAGACTACGAGCAGTACTTC.

This clonotype occurred many times. The chain combines TRBV2 with TRBJ2-7; D assignment may be TRBD1 or TRBD2 (5 bases each). Germline V CDR1 and CDR2: SNHLY, FYNNEI. This CDR3 has 15 residues. V lost 1 base to trimming and J lost 6 bases, with 16 bases between them. CDR3 region: CASSEEGPSTSEQYF. In DNA form, the CDR3 reads TGTGCCAGCAGTGAAGAGGGACCGAGCACGTCCGAGCAGTACTTC.

This clonotype was observed at least ten times. This rearrangement joins TRBV11-3 to TRBJ2-3; no definite D call. The CDR3 is 14 amino acids. V was trimmed by 3 bases and J by 0 bases, leaving 7 bases between them. Per the germline V gene, CDR1 is SGHNT and CDR2 is YENEEA. Written as DNA, the CDR3 is TGTGCCAGCAGCTTGAGACGGAGCACAGATACGCAGTATTTT. Its translation is CASSLRRSTDTQYF.

The table lists this clonotype with many counts. This chain uses TRBV20-1 with TRBJ2-5; TRBD2 matches at 11 bases. The CDR3 loop spans 15 amino acids. Trimming removed 5 bases from V and 1 base from J; junction bases left unmatched: 6. Per germline, CDR1 DFQATT and CDR2 SNEGSKA (reference sequence). The CDR3, as DNA: TGCAGTGCTCAAACGGGACTAGCGGCCCAAGAGACCCAGTACTTC. Protein product: CSAQTGLAAQETQYF.

V and J are TRBV19 and TRBJ2-2, with D hard to call. Trimming cost V 4 bases and J 4 bases, with 7 bases left between them. Per germline, CDR1 LNHDA and CDR2 SQIVND (reference sequence). This CDR3 has 13 amino acids. CDR3 coding DNA: TGTGCCAGTAGTAAAGGCGGCACCGGGGAGCTGTTTTTT. It specifies CASSKGGTGELFF.

Comment on this clonotype: An end of the junction does not agree with germline; a read error may underlie this. CDR3 amino acids: CAGSPGRVLAPEGTQYF. CDR3 DNA sequence: TGTGCCGGCTCACCAGGAAGAGTGCTAGCCCCGGAGGGTACGCAGTATTTT. The J gene is TRBJ2-3, the V gene TRBV18; D is perhaps TRBD2 (6 bases). Germline V CDR1 and CDR2: KGHSH, LQKENI. There are 17 residues in the CDR3. Filled out from reference TRBV18 and TRBJ2-3, the complete variable domain reads NAGVMQNPRHLVRRRGQEARLRCSPMKGHSHVYWYRQLPEEGLKFMVYLQKENIIDESGMPKERFSAEFPKEGPSILRIQQVVRGDSAAYFCAGSPGRVLAPEGTQYFGPGTRLTVL.

This clonotype was recorded many times. V gene TRBV7-9 combines with J gene TRBJ2-5; 7 nucleotides line up with TRBD2. The CDR3 extends over 14 amino acids. CDR1 is SEHNR and CDR2 is FQNEAQ in the germline V gene (reference sequence). The V segment lost 5 bases and the J segment 4 bases; nucleotides outside the gene matches: 7. Here the CDR3 reads CASSPTAGAETQYF. The CDR3 nucleotides read TGTGCCAGCAGCCCGACGGCGGGAGCAGAGACCCAGTACTTC. The full variable domain, completed using reference TRBV7-9 and TRBJ2-5, is DTGVSQNPRHKITKRGQNVTFRCDPISEHNRLYWYRQTLGQGPEFLTYFQNEAQLEKSRLLSDRFSAERPKGSFSTLEIQRTEQGDSAMYLCASSPTAGAETQYFGPGTRLLVL.

There are a few counts of this clonotype. This chain uses TRBV14 with TRBJ2-7; 8 nucleotides match TRBD1. Germline V gene lookup returns CDR1 SGHDN and CDR2 FVKESK. CDR3 length equals 14 residues. V trimming: 4 bases; J trimming: 6 bases; junction bases outside the gene matches: 8. CDR3 sequence reads: CASSLWTGTGEQYF. In DNA, the CDR3 is TGTGCCAGCAGCCTTTGGACAGGGACGGGCGAGCAGTACTTC.

This clonotype appeared a few times. The CDR3 reads CASSPGQGPPGGYTF. The CDR3 DNA sequence: TGCGCCAGCAGCCCCGGGCAGGGGCCTCCGGGTGGCTACACCTTC. The rearrangement joins TRBV4-1 to TRBJ1-2; D is possibly TRBD1 (6 bases). The CDR3 has 15 residues. CDR1 and CDR2 (germline): MGHRA, YSYEKL. V shed 4 bases and J shed 7 bases, with 19 bases lying between them.

The chain carries TRBV11-2 and TRBJ2-5; unclear D gene. This CDR3 spans 14 amino acids. Trimming took off 5 bases at V and 0 bases at J, with 10 bases between the two ends. The germline V gene encodes CDR1 SGHAT and CDR2 FQNNGV. CDR3 in amino acids: CASSGRAYQETQYF. In DNA form, the CDR3 reads TGTGCCAGCAGCGGCCGCGCGTACCAAGAGACCCAGTACTTC.

This clonotype came up a few times. The V call is TRBV7-9, the J call TRBJ1-1; D may be TRBD1 (5 bases). Germline V gives CDR1 SEHNR, CDR2 FQNEAQ (reference sequence). There are 15 residues in the CDR3. The germline V and J ends were trimmed by 2 bases and 0 bases, with 10 bases remaining between them. The DNA of the CDR3 is TGTGCCAGCAGCTTAATCGAGGGGATGAACACTGAAGCTTTCTTT. Translation: CASSLIEGMNTEAFF. Full variable domain (rest looked up from reference TRBV7-9 and TRBJ1-1): DTGVSQNPRHKITKRGQNVTFRCDPISEHNRLYWYRQTLGQGPEFLTYFQNEAQLEKSRLLSDRFSAERPKGSFSTLEIQRTEQGDSAMYLCASSLIEGMNTEAFFGQGTRLTVV.

There are many counts of this clonotype. V gene TRBV6-2 or TRBV6-3 combines with J gene TRBJ2-7; D possibly uses TRBD1 or TRBD2 (5 bases each). Trimming removed 6 bases at V and 0 bases at J, with 12 bases between. The CDR3 loop spans 14 amino acids. CDR1 is MNHEY and CDR2 is SVGEGT in the germline V gene. The CDR3 nucleotides read TGTGCCAGCAGATCCGGGACCCTCTCCTACGAGCAGTACTTC. Protein product: CASRSGTLSYEQYF.

The V gene is TRBV28, the J gene TRBJ2-3, with 12 positions matching TRBD2. The length of the CDR3 is 16 residues. In germline, CDR1 is MDHEN, CDR2 SYDVKM. Trimming at V came to 5 bases and at J to 2 bases, leaving 5 bases not matched to a gene. In DNA, the CDR3 is TGTGCCAGCAGTCCGGGACTAGCGGGTCTCACAGATACGCAGTATTTT. Protein product: CASSPGLAGLTDTQYF.

This clonotype has more than one count but fewer than ten. The chain combines TRBV6-1 with TRBJ1-1; D is unclear. The V gene's germline CDR1 is MNHNS and CDR2 SASEGT. This CDR3 has 14 amino acids. Trimming left V 4 bases short and J 6 bases short, with 15 bases between. The CDR3 here is CASSAQRGRPEAFF. In DNA form, the CDR3 reads TGTGCCAGCAGTGCCCAGCGGGGAAGGCCTGAAGCTTTCTTT.

The chain carries TRBV19 and TRBJ2-3; 7 positions match TRBD2. This CDR3 has 16 amino acids. J gave up 12 bases and V 3 bases, and 18 bases lay outside the gene matches. Germline-derived CDR1 and CDR2 are LNHDA and SQIVND (reference sequence). CDR3 nucleotide sequence: TGTGCCAGTAGTATTGTTGGGCGGGAGCTCGGTGTATTACAGTATTTT. This codes for CASSIVGRELGVLQYF.

This rearrangement joins TRBV6-1 to TRBJ2-2; D is unresolved. CDR1 is MNHNS and CDR2 is SASEGT in the germline V gene. Trimming removed 6 bases from V and 6 bases from J, with 11 bases in between. This CDR3 is 13 amino acids long. The CDR3 bases are TGTGCCAGCAGGAGGCGTATGGCCGGGGAGCTGTTTTTT. Translating it yields CASRRRMAGELFF.

Many counts were recorded for this clonotype. The chain is built from TRBV2 and TRBJ2-1; D is possibly TRBD1 or TRBD2 (5 bases each). The CDR3 runs to 14 residues. V dropped 9 bases and J dropped 8 bases, with 20 bases sitting between them. Germline V gene sequence: CDR1 SNHLY, CDR2 FYNNEI. DNA for the CDR3: TGTGCCAGGGGAGATACTTTGCTAGGGGATGAGCAGTTCTTC. Its protein is CARGDTLLGDEQFF.

This clonotype came up many times. The rearrangement joins TRBV6-1 to TRBJ2-3; perhaps TRBD2 as D (5 bases). This CDR3 is 16 amino acids long. Germline V gene lookup returns CDR1 MNHNS and CDR2 SASEGT. Trimming pared 0 bases from V and 0 bases from J, leaving 10 bases between. As DNA, the CDR3 is TGTGCCAGCAGTGAAGCAAGCGGTTCTAGCACAGATACGCAGTATTTT. This gives the protein CASSEASGSSTDTQYF.

This clonotype was detected ten times or more. V is TRBV20-1 and J is TRBJ2-1; 12 nucleotides match TRBD2. This CDR3 is 16 amino acids long. The V gene end was trimmed by 6 bases and the J gene end by 0 bases; junction bases not matched to a gene: 6. CDR1 is DFQATT, CDR2 SNEGSKA, per germline (reference sequence). CDR3 protein: CSARTSGTYSYNEQFF. The CDR3 nucleotides are TGCAGTGCGCGGACTAGCGGGACCTACTCCTACAATGAGCAGTTCTTC.

There are many counts of this clonotype. The V and J genes are TRBV29-1 and TRBJ1-1; D perhaps matches TRBD1 (6 bases). CDR1 and CDR2 (germline): SQVTM, ANQGSEA. This CDR3 spans 15 amino acids. Trimming pared 4 bases from V and 0 bases from J, leaving 15 bases between. CDR3 sequence (DNA): TGCAGCGTTGCGGGGCCGGCAGGGGTGAACACTGAAGCTTTCTTT. It codes for CSVAGPAGVNTEAFF. Drawing the rest from reference TRBV29-1 and TRBJ1-1, the complete variable domain is SAVISQKPSRDICQRGTSLTIQCQVDSQVTMMFWYRQQPGQSLTLIATANQGSEATYESGFVIDKFPISRPNLTFSTLTVSNMSPEDSSIYLCSVAGPAGVNTEAFFGQGTRLTVV.

Regarding this clonotype: A read error may be the cause here, since a much bigger clone is one base away. The rearrangement links TRBV10-3 to TRBJ2-7; TRBD1 matches at 7 bases. The CDR3 is 15 amino acids. With 10 bases clipped from V and 4 bases from J, the junction kept 16 bases outside the gene matches. Germline CDR1 ENHRY, CDR2 SYGVKD. CDR3 protein: CASTQAGTASYEQYF. For the CDR3, the DNA is TGTGCCAGCACCCAAGCCGGGACAGCCTCATACGAGCAGTACTTC.